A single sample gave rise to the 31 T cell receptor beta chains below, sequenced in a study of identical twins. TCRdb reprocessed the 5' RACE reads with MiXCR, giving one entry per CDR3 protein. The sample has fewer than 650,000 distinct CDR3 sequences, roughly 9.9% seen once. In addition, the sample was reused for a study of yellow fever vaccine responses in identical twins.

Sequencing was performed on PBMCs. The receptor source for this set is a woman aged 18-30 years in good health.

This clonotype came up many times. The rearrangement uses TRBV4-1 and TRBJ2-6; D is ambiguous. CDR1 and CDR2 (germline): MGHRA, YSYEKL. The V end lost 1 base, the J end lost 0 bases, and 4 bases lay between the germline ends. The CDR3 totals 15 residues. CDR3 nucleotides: TGCGCCAGCAGCCAAGTTAACTCTGGGGCCAACGTCCTGACTTTC. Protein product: CASSQVNSGANVLTF.

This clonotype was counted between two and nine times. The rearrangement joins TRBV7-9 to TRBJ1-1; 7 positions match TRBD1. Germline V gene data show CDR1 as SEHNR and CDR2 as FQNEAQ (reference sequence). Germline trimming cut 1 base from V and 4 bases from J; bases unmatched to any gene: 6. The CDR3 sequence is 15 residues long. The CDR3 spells CASSLGRQGGTEAFF. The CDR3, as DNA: TGTGCCAGCAGCTTAGGAAGACAGGGAGGCACTGAAGCTTTCTTT. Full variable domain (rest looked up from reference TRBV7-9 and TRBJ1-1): DTGVSQNPRHKITKRGQNVTFRCDPISEHNRLYWYRQTLGQGPEFLTYFQNEAQLEKSRLLSDRFSAERPKGSFSTLEIQRTEQGDSAMYLCASSLGRQGGTEAFFGQGTRLTVV.

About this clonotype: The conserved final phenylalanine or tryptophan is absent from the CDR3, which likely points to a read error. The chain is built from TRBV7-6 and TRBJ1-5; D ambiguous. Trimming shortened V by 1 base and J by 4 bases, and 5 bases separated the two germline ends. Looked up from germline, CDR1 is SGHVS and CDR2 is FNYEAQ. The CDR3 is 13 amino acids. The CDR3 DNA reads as TGTGCCAGCAGCTTAGATGTGAATCAGCCCCAGCATGTT. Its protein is CASSLDVNQPQHV.

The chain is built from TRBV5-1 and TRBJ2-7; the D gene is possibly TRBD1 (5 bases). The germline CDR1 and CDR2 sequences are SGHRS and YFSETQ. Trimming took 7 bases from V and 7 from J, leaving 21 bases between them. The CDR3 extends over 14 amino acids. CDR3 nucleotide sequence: TGCGCCAGCTCCCTTCAGGACACCATGGGGGAGCAGTACTTC. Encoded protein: CASSLQDTMGEQYF.

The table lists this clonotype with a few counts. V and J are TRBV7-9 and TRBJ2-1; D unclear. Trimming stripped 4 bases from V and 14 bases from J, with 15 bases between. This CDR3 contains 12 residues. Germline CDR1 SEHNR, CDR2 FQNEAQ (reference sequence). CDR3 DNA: TGTGCCAGCAGCTCCTGGATCGACGAAGAGTTCTTC. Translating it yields CASSSWIDEEFF.

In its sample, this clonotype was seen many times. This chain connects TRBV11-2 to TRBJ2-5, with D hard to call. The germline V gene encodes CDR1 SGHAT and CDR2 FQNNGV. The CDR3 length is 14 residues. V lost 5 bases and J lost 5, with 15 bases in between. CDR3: CASSPRNNRETQYF. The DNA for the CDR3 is TGTGCCAGCAGCCCCCGCAACAATCGGGAGACCCAGTACTTC.

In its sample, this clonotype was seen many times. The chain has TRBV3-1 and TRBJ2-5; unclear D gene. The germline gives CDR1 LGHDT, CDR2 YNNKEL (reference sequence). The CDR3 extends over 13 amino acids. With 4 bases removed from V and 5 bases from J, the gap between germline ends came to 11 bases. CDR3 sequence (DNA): TGTGCCAGCAGCCTCCTCCGGCGGGAGACCCAGTACTTC. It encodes CASSLLRRETQYF.

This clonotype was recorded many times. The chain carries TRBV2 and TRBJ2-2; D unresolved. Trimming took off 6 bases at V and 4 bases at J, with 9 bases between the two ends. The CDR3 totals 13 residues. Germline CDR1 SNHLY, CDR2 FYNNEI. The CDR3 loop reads CASRAQSTGELFF. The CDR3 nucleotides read TGTGCCAGCAGGGCACAGAGCACCGGGGAGCTGTTTTTT.

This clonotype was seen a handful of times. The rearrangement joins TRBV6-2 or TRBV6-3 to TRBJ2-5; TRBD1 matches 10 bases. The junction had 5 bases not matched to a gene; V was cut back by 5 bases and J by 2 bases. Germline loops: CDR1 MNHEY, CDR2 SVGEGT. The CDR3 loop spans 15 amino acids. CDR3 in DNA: TGTGCCAGCAGTGACAAGGGACAGGGGCAAGAGACCCAGTACTTC. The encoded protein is CASSDKGQGQETQYF.

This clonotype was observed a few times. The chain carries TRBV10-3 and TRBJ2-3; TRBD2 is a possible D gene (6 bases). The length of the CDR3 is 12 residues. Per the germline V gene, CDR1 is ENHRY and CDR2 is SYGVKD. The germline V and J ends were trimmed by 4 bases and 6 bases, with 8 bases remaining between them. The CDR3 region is CAISGGEDTQYF. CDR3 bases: TGTGCCATCAGTGGCGGGGAGGATACGCAGTATTTT.

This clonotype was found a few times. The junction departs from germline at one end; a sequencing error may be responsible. This CDR3 reads CASRLEGAKQYF. The CDR3 DNA follows: TGCGCCAGCAGATTGGAGGGGGCAAAGCAGTACTTC. The genes are TRBV5-1 and TRBJ2-7; tentative D call: TRBD1 (7 bases). This CDR3 spans 12 amino acids. Germline V gene sequence: CDR1 SGHRS, CDR2 YFSETQ.

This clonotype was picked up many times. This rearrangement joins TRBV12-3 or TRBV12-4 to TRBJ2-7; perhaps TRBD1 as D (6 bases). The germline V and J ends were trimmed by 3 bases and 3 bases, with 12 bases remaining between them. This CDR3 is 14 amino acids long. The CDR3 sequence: CASSFGTFNYEQYF. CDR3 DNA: TGTGCCAGCAGTTTCGGGACATTCAACTACGAGCAGTACTTC.

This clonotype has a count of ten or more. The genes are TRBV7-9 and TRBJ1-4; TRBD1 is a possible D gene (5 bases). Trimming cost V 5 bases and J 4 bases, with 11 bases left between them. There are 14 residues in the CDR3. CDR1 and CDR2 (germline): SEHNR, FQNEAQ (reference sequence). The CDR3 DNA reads TGTGCCAGCAGCCCGGGACGGCTTAATGAAAAACTGTTTTTT. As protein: CASSPGRLNEKLFF. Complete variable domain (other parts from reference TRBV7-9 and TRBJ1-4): DTGVSQNPRHKITKRGQNVTFRCDPISEHNRLYWYRQTLGQGPEFLTYFQNEAQLEKSRLLSDRFSAERPKGSFSTLEIQRTEQGDSAMYLCASSPGRLNEKLFFGSGTQLSVL.

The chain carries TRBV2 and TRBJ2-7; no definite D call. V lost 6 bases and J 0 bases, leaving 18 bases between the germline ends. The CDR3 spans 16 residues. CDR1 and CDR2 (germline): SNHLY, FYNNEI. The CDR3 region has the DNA TGTGCCAGCAGCCGGCCCCCCGCAACAGTCTCCTACGAGCAGTACTTC. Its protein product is CASSRPPATVSYEQYF.

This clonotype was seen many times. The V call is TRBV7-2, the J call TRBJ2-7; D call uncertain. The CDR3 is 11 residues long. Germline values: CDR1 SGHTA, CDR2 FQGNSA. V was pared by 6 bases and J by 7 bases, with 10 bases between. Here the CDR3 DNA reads TGTGCCAGCAGTCTGACACAGGAGCAGTACTTC. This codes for CASSLTQEQYF.

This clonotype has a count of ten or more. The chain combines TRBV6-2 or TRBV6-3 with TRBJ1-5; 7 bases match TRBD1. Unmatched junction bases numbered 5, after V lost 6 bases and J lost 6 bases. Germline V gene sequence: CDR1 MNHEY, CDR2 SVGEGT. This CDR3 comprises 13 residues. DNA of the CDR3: TGTGCCAGCAGGCTACAGGGGCGTCAGCCCCAGCATTTT. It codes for CASRLQGRQPQHF.

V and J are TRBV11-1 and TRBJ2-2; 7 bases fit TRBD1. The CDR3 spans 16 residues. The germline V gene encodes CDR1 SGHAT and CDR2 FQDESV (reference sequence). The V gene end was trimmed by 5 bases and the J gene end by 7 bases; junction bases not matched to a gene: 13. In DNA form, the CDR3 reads TGTGCCAGCAGCCACGGTCGGACAGGAGGATTCGGGGAGCTGTTTTTT. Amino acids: CASSHGRTGGFGELFF.

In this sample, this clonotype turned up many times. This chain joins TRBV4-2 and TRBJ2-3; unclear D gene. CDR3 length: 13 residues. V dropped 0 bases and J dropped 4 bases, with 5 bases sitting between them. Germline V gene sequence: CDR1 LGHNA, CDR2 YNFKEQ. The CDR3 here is CASSQDGADTQYF. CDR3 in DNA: TGTGCCAGCAGCCAAGATGGGGCAGATACGCAGTATTTT.

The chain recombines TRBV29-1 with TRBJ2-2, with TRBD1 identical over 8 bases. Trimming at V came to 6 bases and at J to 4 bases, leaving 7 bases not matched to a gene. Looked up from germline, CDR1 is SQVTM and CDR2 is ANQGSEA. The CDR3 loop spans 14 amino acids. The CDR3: CSVPTGVSTGELFF. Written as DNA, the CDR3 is TGCAGCGTCCCGACAGGGGTTAGCACCGGGGAGCTGTTTTTT.

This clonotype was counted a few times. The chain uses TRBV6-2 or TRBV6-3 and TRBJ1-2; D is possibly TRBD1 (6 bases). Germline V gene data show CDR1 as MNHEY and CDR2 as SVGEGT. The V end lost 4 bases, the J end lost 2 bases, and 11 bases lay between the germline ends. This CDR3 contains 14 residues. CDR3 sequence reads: CASSSTGMNYGYTF. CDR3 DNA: TGTGCCAGCAGTTCTACAGGGATGAACTATGGCTACACCTTC.

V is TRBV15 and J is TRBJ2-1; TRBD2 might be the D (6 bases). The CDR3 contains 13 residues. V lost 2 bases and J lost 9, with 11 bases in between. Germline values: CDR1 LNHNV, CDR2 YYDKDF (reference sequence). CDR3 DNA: TGTGCCACCAGCAGAAACTACGGGGGTGAGCAGTTCTTC. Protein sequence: CATSRNYGGEQFF.

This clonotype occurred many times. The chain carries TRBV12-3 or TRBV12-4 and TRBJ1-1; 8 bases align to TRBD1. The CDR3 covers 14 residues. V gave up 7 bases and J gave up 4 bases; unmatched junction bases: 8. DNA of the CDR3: TGTGCCAGCACCCTGACAGGGGTAGTCACTGAAGCTTTCTTT. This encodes CASTLTGVVTEAFF.

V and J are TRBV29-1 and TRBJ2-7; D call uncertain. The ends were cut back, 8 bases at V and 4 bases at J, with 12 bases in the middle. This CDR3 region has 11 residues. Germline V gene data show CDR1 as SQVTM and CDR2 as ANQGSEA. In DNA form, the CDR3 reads TGCAGCTCCATTTTTGGGTACGAGCAGTACTTC. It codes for CSSIFGYEQYF.

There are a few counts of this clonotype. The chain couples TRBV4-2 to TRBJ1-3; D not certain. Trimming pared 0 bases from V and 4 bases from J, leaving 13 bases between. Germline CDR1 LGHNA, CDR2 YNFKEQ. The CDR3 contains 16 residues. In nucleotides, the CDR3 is TGTGCCAGCAGCCAAGATCCGGCCGGTTCCGGAAACACCATATATTTT. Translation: CASSQDPAGSGNTIYF.

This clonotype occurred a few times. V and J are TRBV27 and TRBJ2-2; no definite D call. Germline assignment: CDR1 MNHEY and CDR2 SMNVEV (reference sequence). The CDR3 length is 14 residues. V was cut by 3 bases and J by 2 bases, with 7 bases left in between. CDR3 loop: CASSFGANTGELFF. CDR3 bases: TGTGCCAGCAGTTTCGGCGCCAACACCGGGGAGCTGTTTTTT.

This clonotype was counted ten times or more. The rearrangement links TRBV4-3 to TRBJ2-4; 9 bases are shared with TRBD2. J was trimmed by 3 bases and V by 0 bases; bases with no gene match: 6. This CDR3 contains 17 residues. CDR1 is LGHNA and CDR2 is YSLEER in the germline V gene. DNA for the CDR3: TGCGCCAGCAGCCAAGAATTGGCTAGCGGGAACAAAAACATTCAGTACTTC. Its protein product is CASSQELASGNKNIQYF.

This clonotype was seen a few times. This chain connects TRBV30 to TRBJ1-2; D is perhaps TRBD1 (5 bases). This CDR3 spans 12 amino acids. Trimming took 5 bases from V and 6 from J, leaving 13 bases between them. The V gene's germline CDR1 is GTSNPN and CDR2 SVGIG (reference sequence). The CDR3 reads CAWRRQGHGYTF. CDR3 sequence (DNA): TGTGCCTGGCGCAGGCAGGGTCATGGCTACACCTTC.

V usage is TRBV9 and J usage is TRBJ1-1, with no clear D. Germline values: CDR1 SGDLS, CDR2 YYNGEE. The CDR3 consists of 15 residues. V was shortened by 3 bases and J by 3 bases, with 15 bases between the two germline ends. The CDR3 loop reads CASSADGNWDTEAFF. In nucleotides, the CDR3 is TGTGCCAGCAGCGCGGACGGTAATTGGGACACTGAAGCTTTCTTT.

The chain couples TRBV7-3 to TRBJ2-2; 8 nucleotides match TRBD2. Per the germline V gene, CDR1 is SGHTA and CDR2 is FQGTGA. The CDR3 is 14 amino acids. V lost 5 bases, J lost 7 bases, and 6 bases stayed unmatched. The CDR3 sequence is CASSPGLVSGELFF. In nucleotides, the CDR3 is TGTGCCAGCAGCCCGGGACTAGTTAGCGGGGAGCTGTTTTTT.

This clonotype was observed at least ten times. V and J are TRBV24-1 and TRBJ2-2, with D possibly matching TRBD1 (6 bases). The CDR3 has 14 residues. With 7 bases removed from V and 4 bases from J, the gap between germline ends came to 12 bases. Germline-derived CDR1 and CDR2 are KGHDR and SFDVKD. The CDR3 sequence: CATREDSFTGELFF. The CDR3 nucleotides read TGTGCCACCAGAGAGGACAGCTTCACCGGGGAGCTGTTTTTT.

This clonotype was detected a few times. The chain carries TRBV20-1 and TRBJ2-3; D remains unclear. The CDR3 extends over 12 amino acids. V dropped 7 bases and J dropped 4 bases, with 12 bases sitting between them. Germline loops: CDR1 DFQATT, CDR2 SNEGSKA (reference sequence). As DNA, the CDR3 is TGCAGTGTTTCAAAGTTGGCAGATACGCAGTATTTT. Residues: CSVSKLADTQYF.